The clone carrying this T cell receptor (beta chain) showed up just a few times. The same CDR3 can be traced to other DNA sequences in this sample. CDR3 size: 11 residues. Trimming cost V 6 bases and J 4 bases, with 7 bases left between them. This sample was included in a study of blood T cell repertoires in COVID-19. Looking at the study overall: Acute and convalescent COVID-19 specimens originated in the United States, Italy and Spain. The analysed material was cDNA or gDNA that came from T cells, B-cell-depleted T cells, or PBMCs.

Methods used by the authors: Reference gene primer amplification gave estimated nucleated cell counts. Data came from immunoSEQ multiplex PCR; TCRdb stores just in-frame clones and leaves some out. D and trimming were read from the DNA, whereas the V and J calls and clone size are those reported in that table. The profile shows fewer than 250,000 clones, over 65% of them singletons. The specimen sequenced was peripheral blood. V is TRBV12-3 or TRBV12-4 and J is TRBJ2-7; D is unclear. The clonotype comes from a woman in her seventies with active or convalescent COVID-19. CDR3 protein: CASSPGYEQYF. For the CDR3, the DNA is TGTGCCAGCAGCCCAGGTTACGAGCAGTACTTC.